These 24 T cell receptor beta chains originate from one sample sequenced in a study of blood T cell repertoires in COVID-19. Some clones are missing from TCRdb's copy, which holds only in-frame ones; the method was immunoSEQ multiplex PCR. This table has under 300,000 clones, approximately 83% appearing once. Material for sequencing was PBMCs or T cells enriched from blood (not recorded which). The receptors stem from a middle-aged woman with acute COVID-19.

This clone was seen only once. V and J are TRBV18 and TRBJ2-7, with a weak D call TRBD2 (6 bases). Trimming took off 6 bases at V and 4 bases at J, with 19 bases between the two ends. Looked up from germline, CDR1 is KGHSH and CDR2 is LQKENI. CDR3 size: 15 residues. The CDR3 region has the DNA TGTGCCAGCTCGATTTCCTGGGTAGCGGAGTACGAGCAGTACTTC. Amino acid sequence: CASSISWVAEYEQYF.

The chain uses TRBV11-3 and TRBJ2-5; 13 bases agree with TRBD2. The CDR3 spans 19 residues. Trimming cost V 8 bases and J 5 bases; bases outside gene matches: 20. Germline loops: CDR1 SGHNT, CDR2 YENEEA. In DNA, the CDR3 is TGTGCCAGCGGGGGGGGACTAGCGGGATCGGTTATTCAAGCGGAGACCCAGTACTTC. Its protein product is CASGGGLAGSVIQAETQYF. The full variable domain, in which reference TRBV11-3 and TRBJ2-5 provide the parts outside the CDR3, is EAGVVQSPRYKIIEKKQPVAFWCNPISGHNTLYWYLQNLGQGPELLIRYENEEAVDDSQLPKDRFSAERLKGVDSTLKIQPAELGDSAVYLCASGGGLAGSVIQAETQYFGPGTRLLVL.

The chain links TRBV30 to TRBJ2-7, with 10 positions matching TRBD2. Trimming removed 3 bases from V and 7 bases from J; junction bases left unmatched: 9. The CDR3 runs to 14 residues. Germline CDR1 and CDR2: GTSNPN and SVGIG (reference sequence). CDR3 sequence: CAWRRAGGPGEQYF. CDR3 DNA sequence: TGTGCCTGGAGAAGAGCGGGAGGGCCGGGAGAGCAGTACTTC.

A single count supports this clone. The CDR3 here is CASGLTDTQYF. The CDR3, as DNA: TGTGCTAGTGGCCTCACAGATACGCAGTATTTT. The chain is built from TRBV12-5 and TRBJ2-3; no firm D call. Germline values: CDR1 LGHNT, CDR2 FRNRAP. This CDR3 contains 11 residues. V was cut by 6 bases and J by 2 bases, with 3 bases left in between.

This clone was detected only once. The chain links TRBV10-3 to TRBJ2-1; 10 bases agree with TRBD2. Looked up from germline, CDR1 is ENHRY and CDR2 is SYGVKD. Trimming took 6 bases from V and 4 from J; bases not matched to a gene: 9. This CDR3 comprises 16 residues. The CDR3 bases are TGTGCCATCAGAGCTACTAGCGGGACTCTTTACAATGAGCAGTTCTTC. This translates into CAIRATSGTLYNEQFF.

The CDR3 DNA reads TGTGCCAGCAGGGACCCAGGGGTCTTTGAAGCTTTCTTT. It is translated as CASRDPGVFEAFF. The rearrangement joins TRBV6-5 to TRBJ1-1, with D tentatively TRBD1 (6 bases). Germline loops: CDR1 MNHEY, CDR2 SVGAGI. The CDR3 has 13 amino acids. Between the trimmed V and J ends, which lost 6 bases and 7 bases, there was a span of 15 bases.

This clone was observed a single time. The chain employs TRBV7-6 and TRBJ2-1; 8 bases map to TRBD2. The CDR3 extends over 14 amino acids. Germline V gene sequence: CDR1 SGHVS, CDR2 FNYEAQ. V shed 0 bases and J 8 bases; nucleotides not matched to a gene: 3. DNA for the CDR3: TGTGCCAGCAGCTTAGCGCCCGGGAGGGATGAGCAGTTCTTC. Its protein is CASSLAPGRDEQFF.

The gene calls are TRBV12-5 and TRBJ1-3; tentative D call: TRBD1 (5 bases). Between the trimmed V and J ends, which lost 6 bases and 3 bases, there was a span of 18 bases. Germline loops: CDR1 LGHNT, CDR2 FRNRAP. There are 16 residues in the CDR3. In DNA, the CDR3 is TGTGCTAGTGGAAAATTTGGGGGGACCGTTGGAAACACCATATATTTT. Its protein is CASGKFGGTVGNTIYF.

This rearrangement joins TRBV11-2 to TRBJ2-7; D is perhaps TRBD1 (5 bases). The V end was cut by 5 bases, the J end by 5 bases, with 10 bases between. Per germline, CDR1 SGHAT and CDR2 FQNNGV. The CDR3 is 12 residues long. The DNA for the CDR3 is TGTGCCAGCAGCCCTGTAGGGGACGAGCAGTACTTC. Translated, it gives CASSPVGDEQYF.

The rearrangement joins TRBV10-3 to TRBJ1-5; D is possibly TRBD1 (5 bases). Between the trimmed V and J ends, which lost 10 bases and 3 bases, there was a span of 16 bases. In germline, CDR1 is ENHRY, CDR2 SYGVKD. This CDR3 has 14 residues. CDR3: CASHRTNSNQPQHF. The CDR3 DNA reads as TGTGCCAGTCATAGGACAAATTCCAATCAGCCCCAGCATTTT.

The chain couples TRBV7-6 to TRBJ2-7, with 13 bases matching TRBD2. From germline, CDR1 is SGHVS and CDR2 FNYEAQ. The CDR3 is 17 residues long. V lost 0 bases to trimming and J lost 1 base; unmatched junction nucleotides: 3. CDR3 protein: CASSLAGTSGTSYEQYF. In DNA form, the CDR3 reads TGTGCCAGCAGCTTAGCGGGGACTAGCGGGACTTCCTACGAGCAGTACTTC.

The chain joins TRBV10-3 to TRBJ1-3, with 7 bases matching TRBD1. The V segment lost 10 bases and the J segment 0 bases; nucleotides outside the gene matches: 6. The CDR3 covers 14 residues. The germline CDR1 and CDR2 sequences are ENHRY and SYGVKD. The CDR3 loop is CATAGTVSGNTIYF. CDR3 in DNA: TGTGCCACCGCCGGGACAGTCTCTGGAAACACCATATATTTT.

The rearrangement joins TRBV28 to TRBJ1-2, with D possibly TRBD1 on 6 matching bases. Germline lookup yields CDR1 MDHEN and CDR2 SYDVKM. The CDR3 is made up of 14 amino acids. Deletions cut 2 bases from V and 6 bases from J, with 13 bases between. The CDR3: CASSLRQGPDGYTF. Here the CDR3 DNA reads TGTGCCAGCAGTTTACGGCAGGGGCCCGATGGCTACACCTTC.

The chain joins TRBV30 to TRBJ2-2; the D gene is possibly TRBD1 (6 bases). This CDR3 has 15 residues. Germline loops: CDR1 GTSNPN, CDR2 SVGIG (reference sequence). Trimming stripped 2 bases from V and 4 bases from J, with 14 bases between. CDR3 nucleotides: TGTGCCTGGAGTCCCCTGGGGGCGGGCACCGGGGAGCTGTTTTTT. This codes for CAWSPLGAGTGELFF.

The chain links TRBV2 to TRBJ2-7; TRBD1 agrees at 10 bases. J was trimmed by 2 bases and V by 6 bases; bases with no gene match: 4. The CDR3 extends over 14 amino acids. Germline V gene data show CDR1 as SNHLY and CDR2 as FYNNEI. CDR3 sequence: CASRETGGPYEQYF. For the CDR3, the DNA is TGTGCCAGCAGGGAGACAGGGGGCCCCTACGAGCAGTACTTC.

This rearrangement joins TRBV7-9 to TRBJ1-2, with D perhaps TRBD1 (6 bases). V was cut by 7 bases and J by 3 bases, with 12 bases left in between. This CDR3 comprises 13 residues. CDR1 and CDR2 (germline): SEHNR, FQNEAQ (reference sequence). This chain's CDR3 is CASNRDNHYGYTF. DNA for the CDR3: TGTGCCAGCAACAGGGACAACCACTATGGCTACACCTTC. Using reference TRBV7-9 and TRBJ1-2 for the parts outside the CDR3, the full variable domain is DTGVSQNPRHKITKRGQNVTFRCDPISEHNRLYWYRQTLGQGPEFLTYFQNEAQLEKSRLLSDRFSAERPKGSFSTLEIQRTEQGDSAMYLCASNRDNHYGYTFGSGTRLTVV.

The chain uses TRBV24-1 and TRBJ2-3; 7 bases align to TRBD1. Unmatched junction bases numbered 5, after V lost 4 bases and J lost 2 bases. The V gene's germline CDR1 is KGHDR and CDR2 SFDVKD. The CDR3 spans 15 residues. The CDR3 coding sequence is TGTGCCACCAGTGAAGGGGGACAGCCCACAGATACGCAGTATTTT. Protein sequence: CATSEGGQPTDTQYF.

The chain is built from TRBV7-9 and TRBJ2-7; 12 nucleotides match TRBD2. Germline V lookup: CDR1 SEHNR, CDR2 FQNEAQ (reference sequence). The CDR3 is 17 residues long. V dropped 5 bases and J dropped 1; count of bases not matched to a gene: 9. CDR3 in amino acids: CASSLGLAGGYSYEQYF. The CDR3 nucleotides read TGTGCCAGCAGCCTGGGACTAGCGGGCGGCTATTCCTACGAGCAGTACTTC.

The rearrangement links TRBV7-3 to TRBJ1-2; the D gene is possibly TRBD1 (6 bases). Germline assignment: CDR1 SGHTA and CDR2 FQGTGA. The V and J ends lost 5 bases and 1 base respectively, with 20 bases between them. The CDR3 spans 17 residues. The CDR3 sequence is CASSHISGGAFNYGYTF. CDR3 bases: TGTGCCAGCAGCCATATAAGCGGGGGCGCCTTTAACTATGGCTACACCTTC.

The DNA for the CDR3 is TGTGCCAGCAGTGAAGACAGAACCTACGAGCAGTACTTC. It is translated as CASSEDRTYEQYF. The chain carries TRBV2 and TRBJ2-7, with no clear D. Per the germline V gene, CDR1 is SNHLY and CDR2 is FYNNEI. The CDR3 is 13 residues long. Trimming pared 1 base from V and 2 bases from J, leaving 6 bases between.

The rearrangement links TRBV14 to TRBJ2-5; TRBD2 agrees at 10 bases. Per germline, CDR1 SGHDN and CDR2 FVKESK. V dropped 4 bases and J dropped 3; count of bases not matched to a gene: 8. The CDR3 contains 16 residues. The CDR3 protein is CASSPLAGGGEETQYF. The DNA of the CDR3 is TGTGCCAGCAGCCCTTTAGCGGGAGGAGGCGAAGAGACCCAGTACTTC.

The CDR3 DNA follows: TGCGCCAGCAGCTGGTCTGGGACAGGGGATGAAAAACTGTTTTTT. It yields the protein CASSWSGTGDEKLFF. The rearrangement joins TRBV5-1 to TRBJ1-4; 10 nucleotides match TRBD1. V shed 3 bases and J 6 bases; nucleotides not matched to a gene: 5. Germline V CDR1 and CDR2: SGHRS, YFSETQ. The CDR3 runs 15 residues.

The rearrangement links TRBV7-6 to TRBJ1-2; D unresolved. Per the germline V gene, CDR1 is SGHVS and CDR2 is FNYEAQ. Trimming took off 2 bases at V and 3 bases at J, with 13 bases between the two ends. The CDR3 is made up of 15 amino acids. CDR3 nucleotides: TGTGCCAGCAGCTTAAACCCGGCGGCGGACTATGGCTACACCTTC. Translated, it gives CASSLNPAADYGYTF.

This chain links TRBV10-2 with TRBJ1-2; a weak D match, TRBD1 (6 bases). CDR1 is WSHSY, CDR2 SAAADI, per germline. V was shortened by 2 bases and J by 1 base, with 8 bases between the two germline ends. The CDR3 covers 14 residues. DNA of the CDR3: TGCGCCAGCAGTGAGGAGGGGGTTAACTATGGCTACACCTTC. It is translated as CASSEEGVNYGYTF.